The 26 T cell receptor beta chains given below trace back to one sample, sequenced in a study of chemoradiotherapy in HPV16-positive cancers. Sequenced by immunoSEQ multiplex PCR; TCRdb stores in-frame clones only, minus some. The repertoire holds more than 9,000 clones, with approximately 85% as singletons. Sequences were derived from blood, sampled from a patient who underwent chemoradiotherapy. The receptors shown here come from a human donor with HPV-associated anogenital cancer.

The gene calls are TRBV5-1 and TRBJ2-5; TRBD1 matches at 8 bases. CDR1 SGHRS and CDR2 YFSETQ come from the germline V gene. The V gene end was trimmed by 4 bases and the J gene end by 2 bases; junction bases not matched to a gene: 4. This CDR3 contains 14 residues. Written as DNA, the CDR3 is TGCGCCAGCAGCAGGGGACAGGAACAAGAGACCCAGTACTTC. It translates to CASSRGQEQETQYF.

This clone was seen a handful of times. This chain connects TRBV5-6 to TRBJ1-3; no clear D gene. From germline, CDR1 is SGHDT and CDR2 YYEEEE. The ends were cut back, 3 bases at V and 7 bases at J, with 8 bases in the middle. CDR3 length: 12 amino acids. The CDR3: CASSYSQNTIYF. CDR3 DNA: TGTGCCAGCAGCTACTCACAGAACACCATATATTTT. The full variable domain, its missing parts supplied by reference TRBV5-6 and TRBJ1-3, is DAGVTQSPTHLIKTRGQQVTLRCSPKSGHDTVSWYQQALGQGPQFIFQYYEEEERQRGNFPDRFSGHQFPNYSSELNVNALLLGDSALYLCASSYSQNTIYFGEGSWLTVV.

The chain has TRBV19 and TRBJ2-1, with 10 bases aligning to TRBD2. There are 15 residues in the CDR3. Germline-derived CDR1 and CDR2 are LNHDA and SQIVND (reference sequence). With 6 bases clipped from V and 2 bases from J, the junction kept 4 bases outside the gene matches. The CDR3 sequence is CASSPLAGAYNEQFF. The CDR3 coding sequence is TGTGCCAGTAGCCCCCTAGCGGGGGCCTACAATGAGCAGTTCTTC.

This rearrangement joins TRBV5-6 to TRBJ2-5; 8 nucleotides align to TRBD1. V was clipped by 4 bases and J by 6 bases; unmatched bases: 5. CDR3 size: 13 residues. Germline CDR1 SGHDT, CDR2 YYEEEE. DNA for the CDR3: TGTGCCAGCAGCCCGGACAGGGAGAAGACCCAGTACTTC. Encoded protein: CASSPDREKTQYF.

This clone has just one count. The chain joins TRBV5-1 to TRBJ2-7; 9 nucleotides match TRBD1. J gave up 4 bases and V 4 bases, and 9 bases lay outside the gene matches. Per the germline V gene, CDR1 is SGHRS and CDR2 is YFSETQ. The CDR3 contains 15 residues. The CDR3 region is CASSAGTGSRYEQYF. In DNA form, the CDR3 reads TGCGCCAGCAGCGCTGGGACAGGGTCGAGGTACGAGCAGTACTTC.

The J gene is TRBJ1-6, the V gene TRBV5-5; 7 positions match TRBD1. V lost 5 bases to trimming and J lost 3 bases; unmatched junction nucleotides: 5. The CDR3 spans 15 residues. The germline gives CDR1 SGHKS, CDR2 YYEKEE (reference sequence). The CDR3 DNA is TGTGCCAGCAGGCGCCAGGGGGACTATAATTCACCCCTCCACTTT. Its protein product is CASRRQGDYNSPLHF.

In its sample, this clone was seen once. The rearrangement joins TRBV7-3 to TRBJ2-1, with D possibly called TRBD1 or TRBD2 (5 bases each). V lost 0 bases, J lost 9 bases, and 15 bases lay in between. Germline V CDR1 and CDR2: SGHTA, FQGTGA. This CDR3 has 15 residues. For the CDR3, the DNA is TGTGCCAGCAGCTTAACGCCGGGGCCTGGAATTGAGCAGTTCTTC. Encoded protein: CASSLTPGPGIEQFF.

V and J are TRBV30 and TRBJ1-2, with 9 bases lining up with TRBD1. The CDR3 consists of 14 residues. Germline V gene sequence: CDR1 GTSNPN, CDR2 SVGIG (reference sequence). V lost 0 bases and J lost 6; bases outside the gene matches: 5. The CDR3: CAWSVRQGEDGYTF. CDR3 nucleotide sequence: TGTGCCTGGAGTGTACGACAGGGGGAAGATGGCTACACCTTC.

This clone was picked up a small number of times. The chain is built from TRBV5-4 and TRBJ2-7; D may be TRBD1 (5 bases). Trimming stripped 4 bases from V and 4 bases from J, with 12 bases between. This CDR3 spans 13 amino acids. Germline assignment: CDR1 SGHNT and CDR2 YYREEE (reference sequence). The CDR3 DNA follows: TGTGCCAGCAGCAGGGGCCCAGAGTACGAGCAGTACTTC. Its translation is CASSRGPEYEQYF.

This chain connects TRBV30 to TRBJ1-2; 11 bases are shared with TRBD1. Germline CDR1 is GTSNPN and CDR2 is SVGIG (reference sequence). The CDR3 sequence is 15 residues long. Trimming removed 1 base from V and 2 bases from J; junction bases left unmatched: 3. Here the CDR3 reads CAWSAGQGANYGYTF. CDR3 DNA sequence: TGTGCCTGGAGTGCCGGACAGGGGGCGAACTATGGCTACACCTTC.

The V gene is TRBV7-8, the J gene TRBJ2-5; no clear D gene. The germline V and J ends were trimmed by 1 base and 2 bases, with 8 bases remaining between them. CDR1 and CDR2 (germline): SGHVS, FQNEAQ. The CDR3 has 14 residues. CDR3 sequence: CASSLGTYQETQYF. The CDR3 nucleotides read TGTGCCAGCAGCTTAGGGACCTATCAAGAGACCCAGTACTTC.

The CDR3, as DNA: TGCGCCAGCAGTCCTGACCGCTATAGGGGAACCACAGATACGCAGTATTTT. It encodes CASSPDRYRGTTDTQYF. The V gene is TRBV10-2, the J gene TRBJ2-3; maybe TRBD1 (5 bases). Trimming shortened V by 5 bases and J by 2 bases, and 20 bases separated the two germline ends. The germline gives CDR1 WSHSY, CDR2 SAAADI. The CDR3 runs to 17 residues.

J is TRBJ2-1 and V is TRBV5-1; 12 bases agree with TRBD2. This CDR3 region has 16 residues. Per germline, CDR1 SGHRS and CDR2 YFSETQ. V shed 4 bases and J 4 bases; nucleotides not matched to a gene: 6. The CDR3 region is CASSTPSGGAYNEQFF. The CDR3 DNA is TGCGCCAGCAGCACTCCTAGCGGGGGGGCGTACAATGAGCAGTTCTTC.

The chain joins TRBV29-1 to TRBJ2-1; 7 bases match TRBD1. The ends lost 4 bases at V and 2 bases at J; junction bases unmatched: 5. This CDR3 region has 14 residues. Germline CDR1 SQVTM, CDR2 ANQGSEA. The CDR3 region has the DNA TGCAGCGTTGTTAGTCAGGGGGCCTACAATGAGCAGTTCTTC. This codes for CSVVSQGAYNEQFF.

This clone was recorded only once. V and J are TRBV30 and TRBJ1-4, with D possibly matching TRBD1 (6 bases). In germline, CDR1 is GTSNPN, CDR2 SVGIG (reference sequence). Trimming took 4 bases from V and 5 from J, leaving 20 bases between them. The CDR3 has 16 residues. As DNA, the CDR3 is TGTGCCTGGACCGTGGGGGCGGGAGGTTCCAATGAAAAACTGTTTTTT. This gives the protein CAWTVGAGGSNEKLFF.

This chain links TRBV7-2 with TRBJ2-2; possible D gene TRBD1, 6 bases. There are 15 residues in the CDR3. Germline loops: CDR1 SGHTA, CDR2 FQGNSA. The ends were cut back, 6 bases at V and 2 bases at J, with 13 bases in the middle. This CDR3 is CASRVGAGNTGELFF. CDR3 DNA sequence: TGTGCCAGCAGGGTGGGGGCCGGTAACACCGGGGAGCTGTTTTTT. Variable domain in full (rest from reference TRBV7-2 and TRBJ2-2): GAGVSQSPSNKVTEKGKDVELRCDPISGHTALYWYRQSLGQGLEFLIYFQGNSAPDKSGLPSDRFSAERTGGSVSTLTIQRTQQEDSAVYLCASRVGAGNTGELFFGEGSRLTVL.

The V and J genes are TRBV27 and TRBJ2-3, with 13 bases lining up with TRBD2. The germline CDR1 and CDR2 sequences are MNHEY and SMNVEV (reference sequence). V was clipped by 5 bases and J by 4 bases; unmatched bases: 3. The CDR3 totals 15 residues. The CDR3 sequence: CASSRTSGGADTQYF. The DNA of the CDR3 is TGTGCCAGCAGTAGGACTAGCGGGGGCGCAGATACGCAGTATTTT.

The rearrangement uses TRBV6-5 and TRBJ2-4, with a possible D match to TRBD1 (5 bases). CDR3 length: 15 amino acids. Germline V gene lookup returns CDR1 MNHEY and CDR2 SVGAGI. Trimming cost V 6 bases and J 1 base, with 13 bases left between them. DNA for the CDR3: TGTGCCAGCAGCCCACAGGTCACTGCCAAAAACATTCAGTACTTC. Amino acid sequence: CASSPQVTAKNIQYF.

The chain carries TRBV6-1 and TRBJ2-1; D is perhaps TRBD1 (6 bases). V dropped 0 bases and J dropped 0 bases, with 9 bases sitting between them. The CDR3 runs to 16 residues. CDR1 is MNHNS, CDR2 SASEGT, per germline. The CDR3 sequence is CASSEASTGSYNEQFF. The DNA for the CDR3 is TGTGCCAGCAGTGAAGCGTCGACAGGCTCCTACAATGAGCAGTTCTTC.

The chain uses TRBV9 and TRBJ2-3; D is uncertain. CDR1 is SGDLS, CDR2 YYNGEE, per germline. The CDR3 loop spans 13 amino acids. Trimming took 4 bases from V and 0 from J, leaving 6 bases between them. The CDR3 here is CASSPPSTDTQYF. DNA for the CDR3: TGTGCCAGCAGCCCCCCTAGCACAGATACGCAGTATTTT.

The chain joins TRBV11-2 to TRBJ2-1, with D possibly matching TRBD2 (5 bases). V lost 4 bases and J 0 bases, leaving 13 bases between the germline ends. Germline V lookup: CDR1 SGHAT, CDR2 FQNNGV. There are 16 residues in the CDR3. CDR3 residues: CASSSGLVSSYNEQFF. In DNA form, the CDR3 reads TGTGCCAGCAGCTCAGGACTCGTAAGCTCCTACAATGAGCAGTTCTTC. Using reference TRBV11-2 and TRBJ2-1 for the parts outside the CDR3, the full variable domain is EAGVAQSPRYKIIEKRQSVAFWCNPISGHATLYWYQQILGQGPKLLIQFQNNGVVDDSQLPKDRFSAERLKGVDSTLKIQPAKLEDSAVYLCASSSGLVSSYNEQFFGPGTRLTVL.

The V call is TRBV6-1, the J call TRBJ2-7, with unresolved D. This CDR3 contains 11 residues. Germline V lookup: CDR1 MNHNS, CDR2 SASEGT. V dropped 2 bases and J dropped 9 bases, with 8 bases sitting between them. CDR3: CASSESVGQYF. As DNA, the CDR3 is TGTGCCAGCAGTGAATCAGTAGGGCAGTACTTC.

This clone occurred once. V gene TRBV4-2 combines with J gene TRBJ1-2; D possibly corresponds to TRBD1 (6 bases). The CDR3 extends over 14 amino acids. Germline V gene sequence: CDR1 LGHNA, CDR2 YNFKEQ. Trimming shortened V by 1 base and J by 9 bases, and 15 bases separated the two germline ends. The CDR3 DNA is TGTGCCAGCAGCCAAGCAGTCGGACAGAACAGCTACACCTTC. This encodes CASSQAVGQNSYTF.

The chain is built from TRBV7-9 and TRBJ1-2; D uncertain. V lost 7 bases and J lost 7, with 10 bases in between. Germline CDR1 and CDR2: SEHNR and FQNEAQ (reference sequence). The CDR3 is 11 amino acids. The CDR3 loop is CASNSKGGYTF. CDR3 DNA: TGTGCCAGCAACTCCAAGGGTGGCTACACCTTC.

This chain links TRBV7-2 with TRBJ2-5; 8 bases are a match to TRBD2. CDR1 and CDR2 from the germline V gene are SGHTA and FQGNSA. The CDR3 has 14 amino acids. Germline trimming cut 6 bases from V and 5 bases from J; bases unmatched to any gene: 8. The CDR3 spells CASSPGGGGETQYF. The CDR3 nucleotides are TGTGCCAGCAGTCCCGGGGGGGGCGGTGAGACCCAGTACTTC.

The rearrangement links TRBV25-1 to TRBJ2-2; 10 nucleotides align to TRBD1. The ends lost 5 bases at V and 3 bases at J; junction bases unmatched: 9. This CDR3 comprises 17 residues. Germline CDR1 and CDR2: MGHDK and SYGVNS. This CDR3 is CASSSSPGTGDTGELFF. In DNA form, the CDR3 reads TGTGCCAGCAGTAGCTCGCCCGGGACAGGGGACACCGGGGAGCTGTTTTTT.